This TCR beta chain derives from a study of blood T cell repertoires in COVID-19. Study-level background: T cells, B-cell-depleted T cells, or PBMCs supplied cDNA or gDNA.

This clone has just one count. The CDR3 has 14 amino acids. Unmatched junction bases numbered 8, after V lost 3 bases and J lost 8 bases. From germline, CDR1 is SGHAT and CDR2 FQNNGV. Authors' analysis steps: Estimates of nucleated cell counts were drawn from the amplification of reference gene primers. Generated by immunoSEQ multiplex PCR, the TCRdb table keeps only in-frame clones and is missing some. That table supplies the V and J calls and clone size; D and trimming were determined from the DNA. The sample has about 120,000 clones, under 75% seen once. This chain links TRBV11-2 with TRBJ1-2, with 8 bases lining up with TRBD1. The receptor was isolated from a woman aged 60 to 75 with acute or convalescent COVID-19. Sequencing used peripheral blood. CDR3 sequence: CASSFRGQGDGYTF. The CDR3 coding sequence is TGTGCCAGCAGCTTCCGAGGACAGGGCGACGGCTACACCTTC.